A selection of T cell receptor beta chains follows, all from one sample in a study of blood T cell repertoires in COVID-19. TCRdb's copy holds only in-frame clones and misses some; the assay was immunoSEQ multiplex PCR. The sample has just under 250,000 clones; roughly 91% are singletons. Specimen: PBMCs or T cells enriched from blood (not recorded which). All receptors come from a woman in her twenties or thirties who had recovered from COVID-19. CDR3s include the opening cysteine and the closing phenylalanine or tryptophan. D genes are given only for firm matches.

J gene,D gene,V gene,CDR3 protein
TRBJ1-5,NA,TRBV6-5,CAEDDRGDQPQHF
TRBJ1-1,TRBD1,TRBV9,CASSPSGGENTEAFF
TRBJ2-7,TRBD1,TRBV11-2,CASQGAYEQYF
TRBJ2-5,TRBD2,TRBV7-8,CASSSTLTSGRAVGMETQYF
TRBJ2-1,NA,TRBV15,CATSVVSRQDNEQFF
TRBJ2-2,NA,TRBV6-2/TRBV6-3,CASSPGRTYNTGELFF
TRBJ1-1,NA,TRBV3-1/TRBV3-2,CASSPALPTTNTEAFF
TRBJ1-1,NA,TRBV3-1/TRBV3-2,CASSQESGSGNTEAFF
TRBJ1-1,NA,TRBV28,CASRLSPNTEAFF
TRBJ2-1,NA,TRBV7-8,CASSFTLGGPYNEQFF
TRBJ2-7,TRBD2,TRBV15,CATSRFSGRAYEQYF
TRBJ1-1,NA,TRBV20-1,CSASGKAFF
TRBJ1-2,NA,TRBV28,CASSWYGTTEGYTF
TRBJ1-1,TRBD1,TRBV7-2,CASSSRTGRGAEAFF